A single sample gave rise to the 15 T cell receptor beta chains below, sequenced in a study of T cells in Graves' hyperthyroidism and ophthalmopathy. Regions amplified from RNA transcripts were the TCR beta CDR3 regions. The study used the HTBI primer set for a first-round RT-PCR of the TCR CDR3. Each CDR3 protein is one row after TCRdb ran MiXCR on the multiplex PCR reads. The sample carries hundreds of thousands of distinct CDR3 sequences, 14% recorded once. The material sequenced was blood. These receptors all come from a woman in her late teens or twenties with Graves' hyperthyroidism.

This chain uses TRBV6-2 or TRBV6-3 with TRBJ2-1; D might be TRBD2 (6 bases). The V end lost 10 bases, the J end lost 6 bases, and 13 bases lay between the germline ends. Germline CDR1 and CDR2: MNHEY and SVGEGT. The CDR3 runs to 12 residues. CDR3 region: CATLTRTNEQFF. CDR3 DNA: TGTGCCACTCTGACTAGAACCAATGAGCAGTTCTTC.

This clonotype came up many times. The chain couples TRBV3-1 to TRBJ2-1; D remains ambiguous. The CDR3 consists of 15 residues. Germline V lookup: CDR1 LGHDT, CDR2 YNNKEL (reference sequence). V shed 1 base and J shed 2 bases, with 9 bases lying between them. Here the CDR3 reads CASSQGASAYNEQFF. CDR3 sequence (DNA): TGTGCCAGCAGCCAAGGAGCGAGCGCCTACAATGAGCAGTTCTTC.

The rearrangement joins TRBV12-3 or TRBV12-4 to TRBJ2-2, with a possible D match to TRBD2 (5 bases). CDR3 length: 16 residues. Deletions cut 6 bases from V and 2 bases from J, with 16 bases between. This chain's CDR3 is CASSPRGSANTGELFF. The CDR3 DNA sequence: TGTGCCAGCAGCCCCCGGGGTAGCGCAAACACCGGGGAGCTGTTTTTT.

This clonotype occurred once. This sequence may be a read error, since a much larger clone differs from it by one base. It is likely a read error, because the conserved phenylalanine at the end of the CDR3 is missing. The chain carries TRBV11-2 and TRBJ2-7; D gene ambiguous. The CDR3 is 12 residues long. The V end was cut by 3 bases, the J end by 3 bases, with 6 bases between. CDR1 SGHAT and CDR2 FQNNGV come from the germline V gene. The CDR3 loop is CASSLPDYEQYL. CDR3 nucleotide sequence: TGTGCCAGCAGCTTGCCGGACTACGAGCAGTACCTC.

This clonotype turned up a few times. The chain uses TRBV24-1 and TRBJ2-1; TRBD2 matches 8 bases. Germline CDR1 is KGHDR and CDR2 is SFDVKD. The CDR3 totals 15 residues. Germline trimming cut 3 bases from V and 7 bases from J; bases unmatched to any gene: 7. DNA for the CDR3: TGTGCCACCAGTGATCCCGGGACTAGAACGAATGAGCAGTTCTTC. Translated, it gives CATSDPGTRTNEQFF.

This clonotype was detected many times. The J gene is TRBJ2-2, the V gene TRBV11-2, with a weak D call TRBD1 (5 bases). Germline CDR1 is SGHAT and CDR2 is FQNNGV. There are 14 residues in the CDR3. The ends were cut back, 3 bases at V and 3 bases at J, with 8 bases in the middle. CDR3 sequence reads: CASSLGPYTGELFF. In DNA form, the CDR3 reads TGTGCCAGCAGCTTGGGGCCATACACCGGGGAGCTGTTTTTT.

At least ten counts were recorded for this clonotype. V is TRBV28 and J is TRBJ2-3, with 9 nucleotides matching TRBD2. V lost 4 bases and J lost 0; bases outside the gene matches: 17. Germline CDR1 and CDR2: MDHEN and SYDVKM. The CDR3 loop spans 20 amino acids. The CDR3 coding sequence is TGTGCCAGCAGTTCGCAATGGACTAGCGACACCAAGGGGAGCACAGATACGCAGTATTTT. The encoded protein is CASSSQWTSDTKGSTDTQYF.

The sample holds a few counts of this clonotype. The genes are TRBV7-9 and TRBJ1-4; D remains ambiguous. Germline V gene lookup returns CDR1 SEHNR and CDR2 FQNEAQ (reference sequence). This CDR3 contains 15 residues. With 5 bases removed from V and 5 bases from J, the gap between germline ends came to 15 bases. The CDR3 DNA reads TGTGCCAGCAGCGAATGGACTACTTCGAATGAAAAACTGTTTTTT. Translation: CASSEWTTSNEKLFF.

The table lists this clonotype with a few counts. The V and J genes are TRBV29-1 and TRBJ2-7; 8 bases agree with TRBD1. Germline values: CDR1 SQVTM, CDR2 ANQGSEA. The CDR3 sequence is 14 residues long. Unmatched junction bases numbered 9, after V lost 2 bases and J lost 6 bases. CDR3 region: CSVELQGVRGEQYF. CDR3 nucleotides: TGCAGCGTTGAACTACAGGGGGTACGAGGCGAGCAGTACTTC.

The V and J genes are TRBV20-1 and TRBJ1-5; D is ambiguous. The CDR3 extends over 15 amino acids. V was cut by 6 bases and J by 0 bases, with 15 bases left in between. CDR1 DFQATT and CDR2 SNEGSKA come from the germline V gene (reference sequence). The CDR3 reads CSAGNSEGSNQPQHF. The CDR3 DNA sequence: TGCAGTGCGGGAAACTCCGAAGGTAGCAATCAGCCCCAGCATTTT.

There are a few counts of this clonotype. The chain links TRBV14 to TRBJ1-2, with D possibly matching TRBD1 (6 bases). The ends were cut back, 0 bases at V and 5 bases at J, with 13 bases in the middle. CDR1 is SGHDN, CDR2 FVKESK, per germline. The CDR3 totals 15 residues. The CDR3 DNA reads TGTGCCAGCAGCCAAGATTTTGGGGGCGCGTATGGCTACACCTTC. It is translated as CASSQDFGGAYGYTF.

This clonotype was observed a few times. The chain couples TRBV5-1 to TRBJ2-7, with D perhaps given as TRBD1 or TRBD2 (6 bases each). Deletions cut 4 bases from V and 0 bases from J, with 11 bases between. Per germline, CDR1 SGHRS and CDR2 YFSETQ. This CDR3 has 14 amino acids. CDR3 nucleotide sequence: TGCGCCAGCAGCGACGGAGGGGGCTCCTACGAGCAGTACTTC. It yields the protein CASSDGGGSYEQYF.

The chain couples TRBV5-6 to TRBJ1-2, with D hard to call. V lost 0 bases and J lost 4, with 10 bases in between. CDR3 length: 14 amino acids. Germline CDR1 is SGHDT and CDR2 is YYEEEE. CDR3 residues: CASSLGRTPYGYTF. The CDR3 DNA reads TGTGCCAGCAGCTTGGGCCGCACACCCTATGGCTACACCTTC.

The sample holds many counts of this clonotype. This chain uses TRBV30 with TRBJ1-5; no definite D call. V was pared by 0 bases and J by 3 bases, with 6 bases between. The CDR3 spans 13 residues. Germline CDR1 is GTSNPN and CDR2 is SVGIG (reference sequence). This CDR3 reads CAWSVDHNQPQHF. The CDR3 nucleotides are TGTGCCTGGAGTGTGGACCACAATCAGCCCCAGCATTTT.

This clonotype was seen a few times. The rearrangement links TRBV2 to TRBJ2-5, with D possibly matching TRBD1 (7 bases). The CDR3 consists of 14 residues. The germline V gene encodes CDR1 SNHLY and CDR2 FYNNEI. The V end was cut by 6 bases, the J end by 4 bases, with 15 bases between. CDR3 region: CASRDAGQPETQYF. For the CDR3, the DNA is TGTGCCAGCAGGGATGCGGGACAGCCAGAGACCCAGTACTTC.